Presented here are 8 T cell receptor beta chains from one specimen sequenced in a study of OX40 agonist ivuxolimab in advanced cancers. The library relied on the immunoSEQ multiplex PCR assay. Here the immuneACCESS table is served through TCRdb, limited to in-frame sequences with V and J called. Missing clones are a known gap in these copies; in checked studies unresolved V genes cover under half, and the rest lacks a known reason. The table for this sample lists about 120,000 clones; 85% to 90% of them were counted only once. 0.55% of the sample rests with the top ten. Sample: CD4+ or CD8+ T cells sorted from blood, taken in a trial of the OX40 agonist ivuxolimab. All receptors come from an adult with an advanced solid tumor such as melanoma, head and neck, liver or kidney cancer.

The chain is built from TRBV28 and TRBJ1-3, with D hard to call. Germline CDR1 and CDR2: MDHEN and SYDVKM. CDR3 size: 19 residues. The ends were cut back, 6 bases at V and 9 bases at J, with 33 bases in the middle. CDR3 in DNA: TGTGCCAGCAGGGTCCCCCGAGTAGAGGCAGAGGGCCGGAAAGGCACCATATATTTT. Its translation: CASRVPRVEAEGRKGTIYF.

This chain joins TRBV7-2 and TRBJ1-5; D uncertain. The V end lost 4 bases, the J end lost 3 bases, and 13 bases lay between the germline ends. Looked up from germline, CDR1 is SGHTA and CDR2 is FQGNSA. The CDR3 has 15 residues. The CDR3 sequence: CASSSVTENNQPQHF. Here the CDR3 DNA reads TGTGCCAGCAGCTCTGTGACGGAGAACAATCAGCCCCAGCATTTT.

The rearrangement joins TRBV30 to TRBJ2-3; no reliable D call. Trimming stripped 2 bases from V and 3 bases from J, with 6 bases between. Germline-derived CDR1 and CDR2 are GTSNPN and SVGIG (reference sequence). The CDR3 totals 12 residues. The chain's CDR3 is CAWSYQTDTQYF. The CDR3 bases are TGTGCCTGGAGTTACCAAACAGATACGCAGTATTTT.

V and J are TRBV6-1 and TRBJ2-3; no clear D gene. From germline, CDR1 is MNHNS and CDR2 SASEGT. Trimming pared 3 bases from V and 0 bases from J, leaving 7 bases between. The CDR3 extends over 14 amino acids. The CDR3 DNA follows: TGTGCCAGCAGTGAGTCCGGTAGCACAGATACGCAGTATTTT. It is translated as CASSESGSTDTQYF.

The V gene is TRBV19, the J gene TRBJ1-2, with D tentatively TRBD1 (6 bases). The germline V gene encodes CDR1 LNHDA and CDR2 SQIVND (reference sequence). The CDR3 covers 14 residues. Trimming shortened V by 10 bases and J by 6 bases, and 21 bases separated the two germline ends. This CDR3 is CATKSRGANDGYTF. CDR3 DNA: TGTGCCACCAAAAGTCGGGGGGCCAACGATGGCTACACCTTC.

The CDR3 reads CASSLGGGSYEQYF. Written as DNA, the CDR3 is TGTGCCAGCTCACTCGGAGGGGGATCCTACGAGCAGTACTTC. This chain links TRBV18 with TRBJ2-7, with D possibly called TRBD1 or TRBD2 (6 bases each). V was trimmed by 4 bases and J by 1 base, leaving 11 bases between them. The CDR3 consists of 14 residues. Looked up from germline, CDR1 is KGHSH and CDR2 is LQKENI. Based on the CDR3 plus reference TRBV18 and TRBJ2-7, the full variable domain is NAGVMQNPRHLVRRRGQEARLRCSPMKGHSHVYWYRQLPEEGLKFMVYLQKENIIDESGMPKERFSAEFPKEGPSILRIQQVVRGDSAAYFCASSLGGGSYEQYFGPGTRLTVT.

This CDR3 reads CASSGTGSGKNIQYF. CDR3 nucleotides: TGCGCCAGCAGCGGTACAGGGTCTGGCAAAAACATTCAGTACTTC. V gene TRBV5-1 combines with J gene TRBJ2-4; maybe TRBD1 (6 bases). The CDR3 consists of 15 residues. In germline, CDR1 is SGHRS, CDR2 YFSETQ. Trimming took 4 bases from V and 3 from J, leaving 14 bases between them.

The V gene is TRBV6-5, the J gene TRBJ1-5; possible D gene TRBD1, 5 bases. The CDR3 sequence is 13 residues long. Trimming pared 8 bases from V and 2 bases from J, leaving 10 bases between. The V gene's germline CDR1 is MNHEY and CDR2 SVGAGI. DNA of the CDR3: TGTGCCAGCGGGCGGGGGGGCAATCAGCCCCAGCATTTT. It yields the protein CASGRGGNQPQHF.